This paragraph reports one T cell receptor beta chain. Its antigen is as yet unknown. These data belong to a study of T cells in Graves' hyperthyroidism and ophthalmopathy. Study findings and constraints: Most clonotypes expanded in the thyroid (above 0.001) were also present in blood. Ophthalmopathy was separated from stable hyperthyroidism by a 13 V-J model.

TCR beta CDR3 region amplification was performed from RNA transcripts. An initial round of RT-PCR targeting the TCR CDR3 relied on the HTBI primer set. TCRdb reprocessed the multiplex PCR reads via MiXCR and lists one record per CDR3 protein. The sample lists just over 550,000 distinct CDR3 sequences, roughly 46% seen once, with roughly 8.2% in the top ten. The V and J ends lost 3 bases and 8 bases respectively, with 7 bases between them. The CDR3 totals 12 residues. Looked up from germline, CDR1 is ENHRY and CDR2 is SYGVKD. The chain employs TRBV10-3 and TRBJ1-4, with no clear D. The sequence derives from a woman between 18 and 29 years old with Graves' hyperthyroidism. Sequenced: peripheral blood or thyroid tissue (not recorded which). CDR3 nucleotide sequence: TGTGCCATCAGTGACAACGGCGAAAAACTGTTTTTT. Amino acids: CAISDNGEKLFF.